This T cell receptor (beta chain) was recovered during a study of neurological immune-mediated disorders. 2 million unsorted PBMCs were stored in RNAlater at -80 °C before RNA extraction. After removal of 4 bases from V and 8 bases from J, the junction contained 7 bases not matched to a gene. This CDR3 spans 12 amino acids. Germline CDR1 is DFQATT and CDR2 is SNEGSKA (reference sequence). A single run covered 15-18 subjects with over 170 million TCR-beta sequences. MiXCR, run by TCRdb on the 5' RACE reads, gives a single entry per CDR3 protein. The sample has some 46,000 distinct CDR3 sequences, 4.5% seen once. The study, taken as a whole, reports: Patients with HTLV-1-associated myelopathy had the highest level of TCR clonal expansion, whereas patients with multiple sclerosis had the lowest level, falling beneath the level found in healthy controls.

Many counts were recorded for this clonotype. As yet, its antigen is unknown. The rearrangement joins TRBV20-1 to TRBJ1-2; TRBD1 matches at 7 bases. The sequence came from a woman aged 55-70 years with multiple sclerosis. What was sequenced was PBMCs. CDR3 sequence: CSANDQDRGYTF. CDR3 DNA: TGCAGTGCTAACGACCAGGACAGGGGCTACACCTTC.